This T cell receptor (beta chain) was captured in a study of T cell repertoires in cytomegalovirus infection. Study information: Indicated by public TCR beta signatures were CMV infection and matching HLA type.

Study findings and constraints: Using cumulative public TCR beta family frequency, the authors identified those who carried CMV together with the relevant HLA. CMV-specific TCR beta clonotypes restricted by HLA-C dominated the ex vivo response.

On this clonotype: Its antigen is still unknown.

From the reads, TCRdb called clonotypes with MiXCR, one entry per CDR3 protein. This repertoire shows 200,000 to 300,000 distinct CDR3 sequences, approximately 14% found once; its top ten account for 8.8%. V was pared by 8 bases and J by 0 bases, with 14 bases between. This CDR3 spans 15 amino acids. Germline V gene data show CDR1 as MDHEN and CDR2 as SYDVKM. The rearrangement joins TRBV28 to TRBJ1-3; D is unresolved. Material: PBMCs. This receptor was taken from a human donor in good health (CMV status not recorded). Some clones in this sample may be carry-over from other donors' samples. The CDR3 region is CASFGITASGNTIYF. The CDR3 coding sequence is TGTGCCAGCTTCGGTATTACAGCCTCTGGAAACACCATATATTTT.